Listed here are 15 T cell receptor beta chains from one sample, sequenced in a study of blood T cell repertoires in COVID-19. The protocol was immunoSEQ multiplex PCR, while the TCRdb copy is restricted to in-frame clones and leaves out a portion. The profile shows about 280,000 clones, roughly 91% of them singletons. The sequenced material came from PBMCs or T cells enriched from blood (not recorded which). These receptor sequences come from a woman between 55 and 75 years old in a cohort exposed to, infected with or recovered from COVID-19 (not recorded which).

In this sample, this clone turned up once. The CDR3 here is CATSDPRVDSGRVYEQYF. The CDR3 bases are TGTGCCACCAGTGATCCCAGGGTAGATAGCGGGAGAGTCTACGAGCAGTACTTC. The genes are TRBV24-1 and TRBJ2-7; TRBD2 matches 9 bases. Germline CDR1 reads KGHDR; CDR2 reads SFDVKD. After removal of 3 bases from V and 3 bases from J, the junction contained 14 bases not matched to a gene. The CDR3 is made up of 18 amino acids.

The DNA for the CDR3 is TGTGCCAGCTCACCACTTTACGGGAAGATCACCGGGGAGCTGTTTTTT. Translating gives CASSPLYGKITGELFF. This chain connects TRBV18 to TRBJ2-2; D perhaps matches TRBD2 (5 bases). The germline V gene encodes CDR1 KGHSH and CDR2 LQKENI. V was shortened by 1 base and J by 4 bases, with 13 bases between the two germline ends. The CDR3 covers 16 residues.

DNA of the CDR3: TGCGCCAGCAGCTTGGAAGGGGGCAGAGGTGAGACCCAGTACTTC. It codes for CASSLEGGRGETQYF. The chain joins TRBV5-1 to TRBJ2-5; 7 nucleotides match TRBD1. The germline CDR1 and CDR2 sequences are SGHRS and YFSETQ. V lost 0 bases to trimming and J lost 5 bases; unmatched junction nucleotides: 7. The CDR3 length is 15 residues.

The chain joins TRBV11-2 to TRBJ2-1; no reliable D call. This CDR3 comprises 14 residues. The V end was cut by 7 bases, the J end by 4 bases, with 14 bases between. Germline V CDR1 and CDR2: SGHAT, FQNNGV. CDR3 region: CASTRPRHYNEQFF. The CDR3 region has the DNA TGTGCCAGCACCCGACCGCGACATTACAATGAGCAGTTCTTC.

This chain links TRBV7-9 with TRBJ2-1, with TRBD1 identical over 7 bases. V was clipped by 5 bases and J by 5 bases; unmatched bases: 12. This CDR3 comprises 16 residues. Germline values: CDR1 SEHNR, CDR2 FQNEAQ (reference sequence). The CDR3 sequence is CASSREGAISHNEQFF. The CDR3 region has the DNA TGTGCCAGCAGCCGCGAGGGGGCGATCAGCCACAATGAGCAGTTCTTC. Combining the CDR3 with reference TRBV7-9 and TRBJ2-1 gives the whole variable domain DTGVSQNPRHKITKRGQNVTFRCDPISEHNRLYWYRQTLGQGPEFLTYFQNEAQLEKSRLLSDRFSAERPKGSFSTLEIQRTEQGDSAMYLCASSREGAISHNEQFFGPGTRLTVL.

The V and J genes are TRBV24-1 and TRBJ1-2; D might be TRBD1 (6 bases). Trimming removed 10 bases from V and 0 bases from J, with 11 bases in between. CDR3 size: 13 residues. The germline gives CDR1 KGHDR, CDR2 SFDVKD. The CDR3 here is CATGGKANYGYTF. CDR3 in DNA: TGTGCCACAGGGGGAAAAGCTAACTATGGCTACACCTTC.

The chain links TRBV19 to TRBJ1-1, with TRBD1 matching 8 bases. The CDR3 is 13 amino acids. CDR1 and CDR2 from the germline V gene are LNHDA and SQIVND (reference sequence). J lost 7 bases, V lost 5 bases, and 6 bases had no gene match. CDR3: CASSPRGTGEAFF. The CDR3 coding sequence is TGTGCCAGTAGTCCTCGGGGGACAGGTGAAGCTTTCTTT.

The chain links TRBV7-9 to TRBJ2-1, with D possibly TRBD2 on 6 matching bases. V dropped 0 bases and J dropped 8 bases, with 14 bases sitting between them. The CDR3 covers 15 residues. The V gene's germline CDR1 is SEHNR and CDR2 FQNEAQ (reference sequence). The CDR3 sequence: CASSLAGPGDYEQFF. The CDR3 coding sequence is TGTGCCAGCAGCTTAGCTGGGCCGGGAGACTATGAGCAGTTCTTC. The variable domain in full, with the rest retrieved from reference TRBV7-9 and TRBJ2-1, is DTGVSQNPRHKITKRGQNVTFRCDPISEHNRLYWYRQTLGQGPEFLTYFQNEAQLEKSRLLSDRFSAERPKGSFSTLEIQRTEQGDSAMYLCASSLAGPGDYEQFFGPGTRLTVL.

The CDR3 nucleotides are TGTGCCAGCAGTTACAGAGGGACAGGGACTGAGCAGTTCTTC. The encoded protein is CASSYRGTGTEQFF. The chain couples TRBV6-5 to TRBJ2-1; the match to TRBD1 covers 9 bases. This CDR3 spans 14 amino acids. V was clipped by 2 bases and J by 9 bases; unmatched bases: 5. CDR1 is MNHEY and CDR2 is SVGAGI in the germline V gene.

The V call is TRBV30, the J call TRBJ2-3, with D possibly matching TRBD2 (6 bases). CDR3 length: 18 residues. CDR1 is GTSNPN and CDR2 is SVGIG in the germline V gene (reference sequence). Trimming cost V 4 bases and J 0 bases, with 23 bases left between them. The CDR3 sequence: CAWNFPPYLGGSTDTQYF. CDR3 DNA sequence: TGTGCCTGGAATTTCCCGCCCTACCTCGGAGGGAGCACAGATACGCAGTATTTT.

The V and J genes are TRBV24-1 and TRBJ2-2; 13 bases are a match to TRBD2. V was clipped by 0 bases and J by 4 bases; unmatched bases: 7. Germline loops: CDR1 KGHDR, CDR2 SFDVKD. The CDR3 totals 19 residues. CDR3 sequence: CATSDLPLAGGPSTGELFF. Written as DNA, the CDR3 is TGTGCCACCAGTGATTTGCCACTAGCGGGAGGGCCAAGCACCGGGGAGCTGTTTTTT.

The chain employs TRBV5-1 and TRBJ2-1, with 7 bases matching TRBD1. The CDR3 length is 14 residues. V shed 3 bases and J 3 bases; nucleotides not matched to a gene: 3. Per the germline V gene, CDR1 is SGHRS and CDR2 is YFSETQ. In DNA form, the CDR3 reads TGCGCCAGCAGCTCCGGACAGGTCTACAATGAGCAGTTCTTC. Protein: CASSSGQVYNEQFF.

This clone showed up just a few times. The rearrangement links TRBV6-5 to TRBJ2-4; a weak D match, TRBD1 (6 bases). Germline V gene data show CDR1 as MNHEY and CDR2 as SVGAGI. V lost 5 bases to trimming and J lost 6 bases, with 11 bases between them. The CDR3 loop spans 13 amino acids. This chain's CDR3 is CASSNRDTNIQYF. The DNA of the CDR3 is TGTGCCAGCAGTAACCGGGACACAAACATTCAGTACTTC.

The chain joins TRBV5-1 to TRBJ2-2; 8 bases align to TRBD1. This CDR3 has 15 residues. The J segment lost 0 bases and the V segment lost 4 bases, leaving 2 bases of the junction unmatched. CDR1 is SGHRS and CDR2 is YFSETQ in the germline V gene. The chain's CDR3 is CASSKDRANTGELFF. The CDR3 nucleotides read TGCGCCAGCAGCAAGGACAGGGCGAACACCGGGGAGCTGTTTTTT.

The rearrangement joins TRBV19 to TRBJ2-6, with a possible D match to TRBD1 (5 bases). Looked up from germline, CDR1 is LNHDA and CDR2 is SQIVND (reference sequence). The CDR3 spans 16 residues. V was clipped by 5 bases and J by 2 bases, with 13 bases between them. CDR3 in DNA: TGTGCCAGTAGTGCCCCAAGCAGGGCTGGGGCCAACGTCCTGACTTTC. Translating it yields CASSAPSRAGANVLTF.